The 29 T cell receptor beta chains below were found in one sample sequenced in a study of blood T cell repertoires in COVID-19. Sequencing used immunoSEQ multiplex PCR; TCRdb keeps in-frame clones, though not all of them. The repertoire has 350,000 or so clones, roughly 90% of them found once; the top ten carry about 0.94%. Sequencing was carried out using PBMCs or T cells enriched from blood (not recorded which). Receptor source: a woman in her 30s who had been exposed to COVID-19.

The rearrangement links TRBV3-1 (or the pseudogene TRBV3-2) to TRBJ2-7; 11 bases match TRBD2. J was trimmed by 3 bases and V by 0 bases; bases with no gene match: 4. Germline assignment: CDR1 LGHDT and CDR2 YNNKEL (reference sequence). CDR3 length: 16 residues. Here the CDR3 reads CASSQDETSGIYEQYF. Here the CDR3 DNA reads TGTGCCAGCAGCCAAGATGAGACTAGCGGGATCTACGAGCAGTACTTC.

This sequence joins TRBV6-2 or TRBV6-3 and TRBJ1-1; maybe TRBD1 (6 bases). CDR1 is MNHEY and CDR2 is SVGEGT in the germline V gene. V lost 2 bases to trimming and J lost 3 bases, with 19 bases between them. This CDR3 contains 17 residues. The CDR3 is CASSYPNIRTVDTEAFF. CDR3 nucleotide sequence: TGTGCCAGCAGTTACCCTAATATTAGGACAGTAGACACTGAAGCTTTCTTT.

The gene calls are TRBV19 and TRBJ2-4; 8 nucleotides match TRBD1. The junction had 13 bases not matched to a gene; V was cut back by 5 bases and J by 1 base. The CDR3 consists of 18 residues. Germline lookup yields CDR1 LNHDA and CDR2 SQIVND (reference sequence). Written as DNA, the CDR3 is TGTGCCAGTAGTGCCTCACAGGGGGGCATGCCGGCCAAAAACATTCAGTACTTC. It translates to CASSASQGGMPAKNIQYF.

The chain uses TRBV18 and TRBJ2-1; TRBD1 matches 9 bases. V gave up 3 bases and J gave up 7 bases; unmatched junction bases: 7. The germline V gene has CDR1 KGHSH and CDR2 LQKENI. The CDR3 consists of 15 residues. The chain's CDR3 is CASSPRTGVMNEQFF. The CDR3, as DNA: TGTGCCAGCTCACCTAGGACAGGGGTAATGAATGAGCAGTTCTTC.

The chain recombines TRBV29-1 with TRBJ1-5; 7 positions match TRBD1. V lost 5 bases, J lost 4 bases, and 5 bases stayed unmatched. This CDR3 has 13 residues. Germline values: CDR1 SQVTM, CDR2 ANQGSEA. CDR3 sequence reads: CSVTTGVNQPQHF. The DNA of the CDR3 is TGCAGCGTTACCACAGGGGTGAATCAGCCCCAGCATTTT.

This clone was counted once. The rearrangement uses TRBV4-1 and TRBJ2-6; maybe TRBD1 (5 bases). The V end lost 5 bases, the J end lost 4 bases, and 12 bases lay between the germline ends. Germline loops: CDR1 MGHRA, CDR2 YSYEKL. There are 15 residues in the CDR3. Written as DNA, the CDR3 is TGCGCCAGCAGCGCCTCAGGGTCCGGGGCCAACGTCCTGACTTTC. Protein: CASSASGSGANVLTF.

This clone has only one observation. The rearrangement uses TRBV7-8 and TRBJ1-1, with D possibly matching TRBD1 (5 bases). V lost 0 bases and J lost 1, with 9 bases in between. Germline V lookup: CDR1 SGHVS, CDR2 FQNEAQ. The CDR3 is 15 residues long. CDR3 bases: TGTGCCAGCAGCTTAGCCCAGACAGCGAACACTGAAGCTTTCTTT. Translation: CASSLAQTANTEAFF.

J is TRBJ2-1 and V is TRBV5-1; D is perhaps TRBD1 (5 bases). From germline, CDR1 is SGHRS and CDR2 YFSETQ. This CDR3 comprises 14 residues. The V gene lost 0 bases and the J gene lost 4 bases, with 8 bases spanning the gap. CDR3 residues: CASSLGQTYNEQFF. The DNA for the CDR3 is TGCGCCAGCAGCTTGGGACAGACGTACAATGAGCAGTTCTTC.

The rearrangement joins TRBV3-1 (or the pseudogene TRBV3-2) to TRBJ2-7; 7 positions agree with TRBD1. Germline loops: CDR1 LGHDT, CDR2 YNNKEL (reference sequence). J lost 0 bases, V lost 6 bases, and 8 bases had no gene match. The CDR3 has 15 residues. The CDR3 reads CASSHLRDSSYEQYF. CDR3 in DNA: TGTGCCAGCAGTCACCTCCGGGACAGCTCCTACGAGCAGTACTTC.

This clone showed up many times. The rearrangement uses TRBV24-1 and TRBJ2-1; D uncertain. This CDR3 is built from 12 residues. Looked up from germline, CDR1 is KGHDR and CDR2 is SFDVKD. With 6 bases removed from V and 8 bases from J, the gap between germline ends came to 10 bases. The CDR3, as DNA: TGTGCCACCAGTCGAGGCCTCGATGAGCAGTTCTTC. Translating it yields CATSRGLDEQFF.

This sequence joins TRBV6-6 and TRBJ1-1, with D uncertain. Germline assignment: CDR1 MNHNY and CDR2 SVGAGI (reference sequence). CDR3 size: 12 residues. Trimming stripped 2 bases from V and 4 bases from J, with 5 bases between. The CDR3 here is CASSYLGTEAFF. The CDR3 DNA is TGTGCCAGCAGTTACCTAGGCACTGAAGCTTTCTTT.

The rearrangement links TRBV5-1 to TRBJ2-2, with 11 bases aligning to TRBD2. The germline gives CDR1 SGHRS, CDR2 YFSETQ. Trimming removed 2 bases from V and 2 bases from J; junction bases left unmatched: 2. The CDR3 loop spans 16 amino acids. The CDR3 loop reads CASSFRLAGNTGELFF. CDR3 DNA sequence: TGCGCCAGCAGCTTCCGACTAGCGGGAAACACCGGGGAGCTGTTTTTT.

In its sample, this clone was seen a few times. The J gene is TRBJ1-2, the V gene TRBV12-3 or TRBV12-4; D gene ambiguous. V dropped 3 bases and J dropped 4 bases, with 9 bases sitting between them. CDR3 length: 13 amino acids. The CDR3 DNA reads as TGTGCCAGCAGTTTGTCCGAGCTCTATGGCTACACCTTC. It yields the protein CASSLSELYGYTF.

CDR3 in amino acids: CASSPRLAGVNEQFF. Here the CDR3 DNA reads TGTGCCAGCAGCCCCCGACTAGCGGGAGTCAATGAGCAGTTCTTC. The chain has TRBV3-1 (or the pseudogene TRBV3-2) and TRBJ2-1; 12 bases are a match to TRBD2. Germline CDR1 reads LGHDT; CDR2 reads YNNKEL (reference sequence). Germline trimming cut 4 bases from V and 6 bases from J; bases unmatched to any gene: 4. The CDR3 totals 15 residues.

The table lists this clone with a few counts. The V and J genes are TRBV29-1 and TRBJ2-5, with a tentative D call TRBD1 (5 bases). The germline gives CDR1 SQVTM, CDR2 ANQGSEA. This CDR3 has 13 residues. Trimming removed 3 bases at V and 7 bases at J, with 15 bases between. CDR3 protein: CSVERQGFGTQYF. The CDR3 DNA reads TGCAGCGTTGAGAGGCAGGGATTTGGGACCCAGTACTTC.

This chain links TRBV7-5 with TRBJ1-4; TRBD1 is the table's D call and was not checked against the DNA. TRBV7-5 is a pseudogene segment. The CDR3 contains 16 residues. The chain's CDR3 is CARGGRGDRINEKLFF. In DNA form, the CDR3 reads TGTGCCAGAGGGGGAAGGGGGGACAGGATTAATGAAAAACTGTTTTTT.

CDR3 sequence (DNA): TGTGCCAGCTCACTCGACAGGGGGCCGAACACTGAAGCTTTCTTT. Protein product: CASSLDRGPNTEAFF. The chain combines TRBV18 with TRBJ1-1, with 10 bases lining up with TRBD1. Trimming took 4 bases from V and 1 from J; bases not matched to a gene: 3. In germline, CDR1 is KGHSH, CDR2 LQKENI. The CDR3 totals 15 residues. The full variable domain, its missing parts supplied by reference TRBV18 and TRBJ1-1, is NAGVMQNPRHLVRRRGQEARLRCSPMKGHSHVYWYRQLPEEGLKFMVYLQKENIIDESGMPKERFSAEFPKEGPSILRIQQVVRGDSAAYFCASSLDRGPNTEAFFGQGTRLTVV.

The rearrangement joins TRBV7-3 to TRBJ2-2, with D possibly TRBD1 on 6 matching bases. This CDR3 has 15 residues. CDR1 and CDR2 (germline): SGHTA, FQGTGA. The germline V and J ends were trimmed by 4 bases and 2 bases, with 11 bases remaining between them. The chain's CDR3 is CASSSQGSNTGELFF. In DNA form, the CDR3 reads TGTGCCAGCAGCTCCCAGGGGTCCAACACCGGGGAGCTGTTTTTT. The full variable domain, in which reference TRBV7-3 and TRBJ2-2 provide the parts outside the CDR3, is GAGVSQTPSNKVTEKGKYVELRCDPISGHTALYWYRQSLGQGPEFLIYFQGTGAADDSGLPNDRFFAVRPEGSVSTLKIQRTERGDSAVYLCASSSQGSNTGELFFGEGSRLTVL.

The rearrangement links TRBV10-1 to TRBJ2-3; the match to TRBD2 covers 12 bases. The V and J ends lost 0 bases and 2 bases, in that order; junction bases with no gene match: 6. Germline CDR1 is WNHNN and CDR2 is SYGVQD (reference sequence). The CDR3 has 18 residues. The DNA of the CDR3 is TGCGCCAGCAGTGAGTCTTCAGGACTAGCGGGGAACACAGATACGCAGTATTTT. Its protein product is CASSESSGLAGNTDTQYF.

J is TRBJ2-1 and V is TRBV14; D is possibly TRBD2 (5 bases). The V gene's germline CDR1 is SGHDN and CDR2 FVKESK. The CDR3 extends over 11 amino acids. The germline V and J ends were trimmed by 4 bases and 12 bases, with 10 bases remaining between them. The CDR3 bases are TGTGCCAGCAGCCCCGGGGTTACGCAGTTCTTC. Its protein product is CASSPGVTQFF. Combining the CDR3 with reference TRBV14 and TRBJ2-1 gives the whole variable domain EAGVTQFPSHSVIEKGQTVTLRCDPISGHDNLYWYRRVMGKEIKFLLHFVKESKQDESGMPNNRFLAERTGGTYSTLKVQPAELEDSGVYFCASSPGVTQFFGPGTRLTVL.

The chain carries TRBV6-5 and TRBJ2-7, with D possibly matching TRBD2 (6 bases). The CDR3 contains 12 residues. Germline-derived CDR1 and CDR2 are MNHEY and SVGAGI. Trimming stripped 5 bases from V and 4 bases from J, with 9 bases between. The CDR3 bases are TGTGCCAGCAGTACTAGCATGTACGAGCAGTACTTC. Amino acid sequence: CASSTSMYEQYF.

The chain uses TRBV6-5 and TRBJ1-1; D possibly corresponds to TRBD1 (5 bases). Germline assignment: CDR1 MNHEY and CDR2 SVGAGI. The CDR3 has 14 amino acids. Trimming stripped 2 bases from V and 2 bases from J, with 9 bases between. CDR3 DNA sequence: TGTGCCAGCAGTTACGGGGGAGGAAACACTGAAGCTTTCTTT. Its translation is CASSYGGGNTEAFF.

This rearrangement joins TRBV11-2 to TRBJ2-7; D may be TRBD2 (6 bases). V was shortened by 0 bases and J by 4 bases, with 16 bases between the two germline ends. The CDR3 is made up of 16 amino acids. The germline V gene encodes CDR1 SGHAT and CDR2 FQNNGV. The CDR3 loop reads CASSLDPGVRGYEQYF. Written as DNA, the CDR3 is TGTGCCAGCAGCTTAGATCCGGGAGTTCGGGGTTACGAGCAGTACTTC.

This clone is a singleton in its sample. V usage is TRBV2 and J usage is TRBJ1-3; 8 nucleotides match TRBD1. Germline-derived CDR1 and CDR2 are SNHLY and FYNNEI. The CDR3 is 14 residues long. The V and J ends lost 11 bases and 0 bases, in that order; junction bases with no gene match: 6. The CDR3 protein is CALGQATSGNTIYF. The CDR3 nucleotides read TGTGCCTTGGGACAGGCCACCTCTGGAAACACCATATATTTT.

V and J are TRBV19 and TRBJ1-5, with D uncertain. The length of the CDR3 is 14 residues. With 7 bases removed from V and 0 bases from J, the gap between germline ends came to 10 bases. Germline assignment: CDR1 LNHDA and CDR2 SQIVND (reference sequence). CDR3 nucleotide sequence: TGTGCCAGTAAGGAGAACTATAGCAATCAGCCCCAGCATTTT. This encodes CASKENYSNQPQHF.

The gene calls are TRBV29-1 and TRBJ2-1; TRBD2 matches 12 bases. J was trimmed by 0 bases and V by 6 bases; bases with no gene match: 6. Germline CDR1 SQVTM, CDR2 ANQGSEA. CDR3 length: 16 residues. The CDR3 reads CSVPPTSGSSYNEQFF. CDR3 DNA: TGCAGCGTCCCACCGACTAGCGGGAGCTCCTACAATGAGCAGTTCTTC.

V is TRBV4-2 and J is TRBJ1-2, with 7 bases fitting TRBD1. Germline CDR1 reads LGHNA; CDR2 reads YNFKEQ. This CDR3 has 15 amino acids. J was trimmed by 7 bases and V by 1 base; bases with no gene match: 9. The CDR3 is CASSQVKGGEVGYTF. CDR3 DNA: TGTGCCAGCAGCCAAGTTAAAGGGGGCGAAGTTGGCTACACCTTC.

The J gene is TRBJ1-1, the V gene TRBV5-1, with 10 bases matching TRBD1. The CDR3 extends over 12 amino acids. V lost 6 bases, J lost 7 bases, and 3 bases stayed unmatched. Per the germline V gene, CDR1 is SGHRS and CDR2 is YFSETQ. CDR3 coding DNA: TGCGCCAGCAACGACAGGGGGCGTGAAGCTTTCTTT. Protein product: CASNDRGREAFF.

The rearrangement links TRBV18 to TRBJ2-1; 9 bases map to TRBD1. J lost 7 bases, V lost 2 bases, and 6 bases had no gene match. The CDR3 extends over 15 amino acids. Germline CDR1 KGHSH, CDR2 LQKENI. This CDR3 is CASSPGGQGGNEQFF. CDR3 bases: TGTGCCAGCTCACCAGGGGGACAGGGAGGAAATGAGCAGTTCTTC.